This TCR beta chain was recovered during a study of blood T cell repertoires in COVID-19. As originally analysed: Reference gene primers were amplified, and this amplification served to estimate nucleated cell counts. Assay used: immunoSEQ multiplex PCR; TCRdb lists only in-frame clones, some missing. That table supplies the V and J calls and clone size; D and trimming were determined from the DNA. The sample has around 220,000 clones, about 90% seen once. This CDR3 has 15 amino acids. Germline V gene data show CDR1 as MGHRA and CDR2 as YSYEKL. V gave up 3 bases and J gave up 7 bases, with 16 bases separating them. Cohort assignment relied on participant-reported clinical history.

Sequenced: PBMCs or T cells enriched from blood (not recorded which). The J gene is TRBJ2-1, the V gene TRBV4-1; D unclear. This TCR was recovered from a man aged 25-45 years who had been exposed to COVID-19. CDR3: CASSQPREVSNEQFF. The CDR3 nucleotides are TGCGCCAGCAGCCAGCCTAGAGAAGTTTCAAATGAGCAGTTCTTC.